The rows below give T cell receptor beta chains drawn from one sample of a study of blood T cell repertoires in COVID-19. The protocol was immunoSEQ multiplex PCR, while the TCRdb copy is restricted to in-frame clones and leaves out a portion. The sample consists of about 40,000 clones, around 85% of them appearing once. The material sequenced was peripheral blood. The source is a woman aged 60 to 75 with acute or convalescent COVID-19. The CDR3 runs from the conserved cysteine through the conserved F or W. The D gene is left open where the match is weak. The size entry is marked missing in some rows and otherwise reads once, few, many or a size class.

D gene,clone size,V gene,J gene,CDR3 DNA,CDR3 protein
-,-,TRBV4-2,TRBJ1-1,TGTGCCAGCAGCCAAGACGTGCGGGGAATAGCTTTCTTT,CASSQDVRGIAFF
TRBD1,-,TRBV19,TRBJ1-2,TGTGCCAGTAGTGGTAACAGGGGACCTAAGGGCTACACCTTC,CASSGNRGPKGYTF
-,-,TRBV5-1,TRBJ2-7,TGCGCCAGCAGCCGGGATAGGGACATCTACGAGCAGTACTTC,CASSRDRDIYEQYF
TRBD1,-,TRBV23-1,TRBJ1-1,TGCGCCAGCAGTCAATGCCGATCCGATAGACAGGGGGCGAGGATGGACACTGAAGCTTTCTTT,CASSQCRSDRQGARMDTEAFF
-,-,TRBV11-2,TRBJ2-3,TGTGCCAGCAGCTTAGGGGGGGGGCCGGATACGCAGTATTTT,CASSLGGGPDTQYF
TRBD1,few,TRBV3-1/TRBV3-2,TRBJ1-2,TGTGCCAGCAGCCGAACCCCAGGGGGCCAGGGCTACACCTTC,CASSRTPGGQGYTF
-,-,TRBV20-1,TRBJ2-7,TGCAGTGCTAGTATTCGTAATTACGAGCAGTACTTC,CSASIRNYEQYF
-,once,TRBV2,TRBJ1-4,TGTGCCAGCAGAGTAACAGGCGTAACTAATGAAAAACTGTTTTTT,CASRVTGVTNEKLFF
-,once,TRBV27,TRBJ1-6,TGTGCCAGCAGCCGGGGGGGCCGGGACTTATGGTCACCCCTCCACTTT,CASSRGGRDLWSPLHF
-,once,TRBV6-5,TRBJ1-2,TGTGCCAGCAGTATAACCTCAGGGTCTGGCTACACCTTC,CASSITSGSGYTF
-,few,TRBV12-3/TRBV12-4,TRBJ1-1,TGTGCCAGCAGTTCGCAGGGGAACACTGAAGCTTTCTTT,CASSSQGNTEAFF
TRBD2,-,TRBV14,TRBJ2-1,TGTGCCAGCAACGCGGGAGATCAGAATGAGCAGTTCTTC,CASNAGDQNEQFF
-,-,TRBV7-3,TRBJ1-2,TGTGCCAGCGGGGGCGGCGATTATGGCTACACCTTC,CASGGGDYGYTF
TRBD2,-,TRBV7-9,TRBJ2-1,TGTGCCAGCAGCCCTGGACTAGCGGGTCAAAGGGAGCAGTTCTTC,CASSPGLAGQREQFF
TRBD1,-,TRBV28,TRBJ1-2,TGTGCCAGCATCGCAACTACCGCAGGGGGCGCCCTAAGGGGCTACACCTTC,CASIATTAGGALRGYTF
-,once,TRBV7-8,TRBJ2-1,TGTGCCAGCAGCTTCGGCTATAGGCGGAAGCCGTACAATGAGCAGTTCTTC,CASSFGYRRKPYNEQFF
-,-,TRBV19,TRBJ1-6,TGTGCCAGTAGCCAGGACGTCTGGGGCACCTATTCACCCCTCCACTTT,CASSQDVWGTYSPLHF
TRBD1,-,TRBV3-1/TRBV3-2,TRBJ2-5,TGTGCCAGCAGCCCGGGACAGAATAAAGAGACCCAGTACTTC,CASSPGQNKETQYF
TRBD1,once,TRBV28,TRBJ2-7,TGTGCCAGCAGTCCGCGACAGGGGGGTTTCGCGCAGTACTTC,CASSPRQGGFAQYF
-,-,TRBV20-1,TRBJ1-1,TGCAGTGTACTGCGGAACACTGAAGCTTTCTTT,CSVLRNTEAFF
TRBD1,-,TRBV11-2,TRBJ2-5,TGTGCCAGCAGCCCAACGGGACAGGGGGTTTTCGGGGAGACCCAGTACTTC,CASSPTGQGVFGETQYF
TRBD1,-,TRBV3-1/TRBV3-2,TRBJ2-1,TGTGCCAGCAGCCAAACAGGGGCGACCTACAATGAGCAGTTCTTC,CASSQTGATYNEQFF
TRBD1,-,TRBV2,TRBJ1-5,TGTGCCAGCACAAAAGAACAGGGGGCCGGCAATCAGCCCCAGCATTTT,CASTKEQGAGNQPQHF
-,-,TRBV23-1,TRBJ2-7,TGCGCCAGCAGTCAACCACTCCTCCTGTACGAGCAGTACTTC,CASSQPLLLYEQYF
TRBD1,-,TRBV19,TRBJ1-1,TGTGCCAGTAGTACCGTACAGGGGGTAGGCACTGAAGCTTTCTTT,CASSTVQGVGTEAFF
-,-,TRBV24-1,TRBJ1-5,TGTGCCACCAGTGCCGGTACAGGGAACAATCAGCCCCAGCATTTT,CATSAGTGNNQPQHF
TRBD2,-,TRBV7-9,TRBJ2-1,TGTGCCAGCAGCACAGCGGGACTAGCAATCTACAATGAGCAGTTCTTC,CASSTAGLAIYNEQFF
-,-,TRBV6-5,TRBJ1-5,TGTGCCAGCAAGGGGCCCGGTCAGCCCCAGCATTTT,CASKGPGQPQHF
TRBD2,-,TRBV11-3,TRBJ2-1,TGTGCCAGCAGCGGAGGGAGGGCTAATGAGCAGTTCTTC,CASSGGRANEQFF
-,-,TRBV19,TRBJ1-1,TGTGCCAGTAGTATTGGAGTCCGGGGAGCAGGTGAAGCTTTCTTT,CASSIGVRGAGEAFF
TRBD1,-,TRBV19,TRBJ2-1,TGTGCCAGTAGTACCACAGGACAGGGGGCCACGGGGCAGTTCTTC,CASSTTGQGATGQFF
TRBD1,once,TRBV10-2,TRBJ2-5,TGCGCCAGCAGGGACCCCGGACAGGGAGAGACCCAGTACTTC,CASRDPGQGETQYF
TRBD1,-,TRBV5-1,TRBJ2-7,TGCGCCAGCAGCCCCCCGGGACAGGCCCCCTACGAGCAGTACTTC,CASSPPGQAPYEQYF
-,-,TRBV19,TRBJ2-7,TGTGCCAGTAGTATCACAGGGGGGGCGTCCTACGAGCAGTACTTC,CASSITGGASYEQYF
-,-,TRBV18,TRBJ1-1,TGTGCCAGCTCGCCAGGGCGTATCACTGAAGCTTTCTTT,CASSPGRITEAFF
-,few,TRBV5-1,TRBJ1-6,TGCGCCAGCAGAGATGACAGTTATTCACCCCTCCACTTT,CASRDDSYSPLHF
TRBD2,-,TRBV9,TRBJ2-7,TGTGCCAGCAGCGTAGGAGTAGCGGGAACTTACGAGCAGTACTTC,CASSVGVAGTYEQYF
-,once,TRBV29-1,TRBJ1-2,TGCAGCGTTCTCGGCGGCCGCTATGGCTACACCTTC,CSVLGGRYGYTF
-,-,TRBV30,TRBJ1-5,TGTGCCTGGGGCAGGGATAGCAATCAGCCCCAGCATTTT,CAWGRDSNQPQHF
TRBD1,-,TRBV5-6,TRBJ1-4,TGTGCCAGCAGCGCCGACAGGGGGCGTCAGAAAACTTTGTTTTTT,CASSADRGRQKTLFF
TRBD2,-,TRBV6-4,TRBJ2-3,TGTGCCAGCAGTGAGACTAGCGGGGGCACAGATACGCAGTATTTT,CASSETSGGTDTQYF
-,-,TRBV3-1/TRBV3-2,TRBJ1-1,TGTGCCAGCAGCCAAGATGGGCAGGCTGAAGCTTTCTTT,CASSQDGQAEAFF
-,-,TRBV10-3,TRBJ2-7,TGTGCCATCAGTGAGTCGGCTAGCGAGCCCTACGAGCAGTACTTC,CAISESASEPYEQYF
-,-,TRBV12-3/TRBV12-4,TRBJ1-5,TGTGCCAGCAGTTTAGGAGAGAGGCTGCCCCAGCATTTT,CASSLGERLPQHF
-,-,TRBV5-6,TRBJ2-7,TGTGCCAGCAGCTTGGGGCCCTGGGGACTGGATTCCTACGAGCAGTACTTC,CASSLGPWGLDSYEQYF
-,-,TRBV7-9,TRBJ2-2,TGTGCCAGCGGGGGGAGCACCGGGGAGCTGTTTTTT,CASGGSTGELFF